This T cell receptor beta chain was sequenced for a study of blood T cell repertoires in COVID-19. Looking at the study overall: COVID-19 samples from acute and convalescent phases originated in the United States, Italy and Spain.

In the original analysis: Amplification of reference gene primers was used by the study to estimate nucleated cell counts. Assay used: immunoSEQ multiplex PCR; TCRdb lists only in-frame clones, some missing. V and J calls and clone size are those listed in that table; D and trimming were worked out from the DNA. The sample carries 200,000 to 250,000 clones, roughly 79% recorded once. The study recruited people aged about 18 to 95 years across around 24 US areas. In assigning cohorts, the study relied on participant-reported clinical history. Sequenced: PBMCs or T cells enriched from blood (not recorded which). This receptor was taken from a woman aged 45-65 years with acute COVID-19.

The CDR3 region has the DNA TGTGCCTGGAGTGTCGGGAGGGAGCAGTTCTTC. Encoded protein: CAWSVGREQFF. This chain links TRBV30 with TRBJ2-1; 7 positions match TRBD2. V was clipped by 0 bases and J by 10 bases; unmatched bases: 0. Germline loops: CDR1 GTSNPN, CDR2 SVGIG (reference sequence). This CDR3 spans 11 amino acids.